The 25 T cell receptor beta chains below were found in one sample sequenced in a study of tumor-infiltrating lymphocytes in primary liver carcinoma. TCR beta cDNA was made from 400 to 500 ng total RNA with a constant-region primer. For TCR beta, libraries were produced by three nested multiplex PCR rounds using slightly modified ARM-PCR. The first two PCR rounds, nine to ten cycles each, used TRBV1-TRBV30 forward primers and a C-beta reverse primer. One entry per CDR3 protein results from TCRdb running MiXCR on the multiplex PCR reads. Altogether some 94,000 distinct CDR3 sequences are present, 55% to 70% being singletons, with the ten largest covering around 9.5%. Each 20-30 mg portion of unsorted bulk tissue served as the source for co-extraction of RNA and DNA. Sequenced material: liver tumor tissue from sampling region 5. Subset given: tumor region T5, tumor centre. Receptors originate from a woman aged 55-75 years with primary liver carcinoma and hepatitis B virus infection.

In the case of this clonotype: A much larger clone differs by one base, so this may be a read error. V usage is TRBV6-2 or TRBV6-3 and J usage is TRBJ2-7; TRBD1 or TRBD2 may be the D gene (5 bases each). The CDR3 runs 17 residues. Germline V CDR1 and CDR2: MNHEY, SVGEGT. The CDR3 is CVSSVGTEESFFSEQYF. The CDR3 bases are TGTGTCAGCAGTGTGGGGACGGAGGAGTCGTTTTTTTCCGAGCAGTACTTC.

Many counts were recorded for this clonotype. This sequence joins TRBV10-1 and TRBJ1-1; 7 nucleotides line up with TRBD1. V dropped 5 bases and J dropped 8; count of bases not matched to a gene: 11. The germline gives CDR1 WNHNN, CDR2 SYGVQD (reference sequence). The CDR3 runs to 14 residues. In DNA, the CDR3 is TGCGCCAGCAGTCGACAGGGTCCGGGGTCAGAAGCTTTCTTT. It codes for CASSRQGPGSEAFF.

Remarks on this clonotype: A junction boundary mismatches the germline segment, possibly from a read error. The chain carries TRBV11-2 and TRBJ1-3, with TRBD1 as a possible D gene (5 bases). Looked up from germline, CDR1 is SGHAT and CDR2 is FQNNGV. The CDR3 extends over 18 amino acids. CDR3: CANSLRLPTDSSGYTIYF. In nucleotides, the CDR3 is TGTGCCAACAGCTTGCGGCTCCCGACAGATAGCTCTGGATACACCATATATTTT.

About this clonotype itself: Germline is not matched at one junction end, which may reflect a read error. The chain joins TRBV5-4 to TRBJ1-1; possible D gene TRBD1, 5 bases. Germline CDR1 reads SGHNT; CDR2 reads YYREEE (reference sequence). This CDR3 spans 16 amino acids. CDR3 sequence: CANSFGLGRQGTEAFF. In DNA form, the CDR3 reads TGTGCCAACAGCTTCGGACTTGGGCGGCAGGGCACTGAAGCTTTCTTT.

This clonotype was seen only once. This rearrangement joins TRBV10-3 to TRBJ2-7; D uncertain. The CDR3 contains 11 residues. Germline lookup yields CDR1 ENHRY and CDR2 SYGVKD. The V end lost 0 bases, the J end lost 8 bases, and 5 bases lay between the germline ends. CDR3 DNA sequence: TGTGCCATCAGTGAGTCCTATAAGCAGTACTTC. It is translated as CAISESYKQYF.

This clonotype appeared many times. The chain's CDR3 is CSATLPGGQETQYF. Written as DNA, the CDR3 is TGCAGCGCTACCCTACCGGGAGGGCAAGAGACCCAGTACTTC. The gene calls are TRBV29-1 and TRBJ2-5, with 8 bases fitting TRBD2. The CDR3 extends over 14 amino acids. The germline CDR1 and CDR2 sequences are SQVTM and ANQGSEA. V was pared by 7 bases and J by 2 bases, with 9 bases of the junction left unmatched.

About this clonotype: An end of the junction does not agree with germline; a read error may underlie this. The chain carries TRBV11-2 and TRBJ2-2, with 7 bases aligning to TRBD2. Germline V lookup: CDR1 SGHAT, CDR2 FQNNGV. The CDR3 contains 17 residues. The CDR3 region has the DNA TGTGCCAGCAGCATAGATAGTAGGCTAGCGGTCACCGGGGAGCTGTTTTTC. Translated: CASSIDSRLAVTGELFF.

This clonotype was detected once. The junction shows a germline mismatch at one end, possibly a read error. V gene TRBV29-1 combines with J gene TRBJ2-1; perhaps TRBD2 as D (7 bases). The CDR3 length is 15 residues. Germline-derived CDR1 and CDR2 are SQVTM and ANQGSEA. The CDR3 protein is CGVGEVGGGPAEQFF. The CDR3 DNA sequence: TGCGGCGTTGGGGAGGTAGGGGGAGGGCCAGCTGAGCAGTTCTTC.

This clonotype was observed at least ten times. The V gene is TRBV7-8, the J gene TRBJ1-1; D possibly corresponds to TRBD1 (6 bases). Per the germline V gene, CDR1 is SGHVS and CDR2 is FQNEAQ. V was cut by 0 bases and J by 3 bases, with 14 bases left in between. The CDR3 totals 16 residues. The CDR3 DNA reads TGTGCCAGCAGCTTAGCCACCGGGACATCTGACACTGAAGCTTTCTTT. Translated: CASSLATGTSDTEAFF.

Notes on this clonotype: Given a much more abundant clone one base away, this may be a read error. The rearrangement uses TRBV14 and TRBJ2-1, with 12 bases that match TRBD2. Germline assignment: CDR1 SGHDN and CDR2 FVKESK. The CDR3 sequence is 21 residues long. In DNA, the CDR3 is TGTGCCAGCAGCCCCCTCGGCCGCGGGGGTTCAGAGACTAGCGGGAGTGGTGAGCAGCTCTTC. This sequence encodes CASSPLGRGGSETSGSGEQLF.

In the case of this clonotype: This clone may be a read error of a much larger clone one base away. The CDR3 region has the DNA TGTGCCAGCAGTTTATCGCGCGGTATGGTTACGCAGTATTTT. Translation: CASSLSRGMVTQYF. J is TRBJ2-3 and V is TRBV12-3 or TRBV12-4; D remains unclear. With 2 bases removed from V and 8 bases from J, the gap between germline ends came to 14 bases. The CDR3 runs to 14 residues.

As for this clonotype: A junction boundary mismatches the germline segment, possibly from a read error. The chain has TRBV10-3 and TRBJ2-3, with D maybe TRBD1 (5 bases). Germline CDR1 ENHRY, CDR2 SYGVKD. CDR3 length: 14 residues. CDR3 region: CAISEQADTDTQCF. CDR3 bases: TGTGCCATTTCGGAGCAGGCGGACACAGATACGCAGTGTTTT.

Concerning this clonotype: The junction departs from the called germline gene at one end, perhaps through a read error. The rearrangement uses TRBV11-2 and TRBJ2-3, with 7 bases lining up with TRBD2. Per germline, CDR1 SGHAT and CDR2 FQNNGV. The CDR3 sequence is 15 residues long. CDR3 sequence: CAGSFGLGRTDRQYF. DNA of the CDR3: TGTGCCGGCAGCTTCGGACTAGGACGAACAGATAGGCAGTATTTT.

As regards this clonotype: Compared with germline, one end of the junction differs, possibly owing to a read error. This chain connects TRBV12-3 or TRBV12-4 to TRBJ2-1, with 7 bases identical to TRBD2. This CDR3 region has 14 residues. CDR3 in DNA: TGTGCAAGCAGTTTCTCTGGGAGGGAAAATGAGCAGTTCTTC. Its translation: CASSFSGRENEQFF.

In the case of this clonotype: One end of the junction does not line up with germline, which may come from a read error. The CDR3 protein is CPSSFDRTGTQYF. The DNA for the CDR3 is TGTCCCAGCAGTTTCGACAGGACAGGTACGCAGTATTTT. This rearrangement joins TRBV11-2 to TRBJ2-3; 7 bases agree with TRBD1. CDR3 length equals 13 residues. Germline V gene lookup returns CDR1 SGHAT and CDR2 FQNNGV.

This clonotype is a singleton in its sample. The CDR3 end shows no conserved phenylalanine or tryptophan, and so a read error is likely. The chain has TRBV29-1 and TRBJ2-3, with 8 nucleotides matching TRBD2. The CDR3 contains 15 residues. Per germline, CDR1 SQVTM and CDR2 ANQGSEA. V dropped 8 bases and J dropped 2; count of bases not matched to a gene: 12. The chain's CDR3 is CSSRGLAGVTDTQYY. As DNA, the CDR3 is TGCAGCTCGAGAGGGCTAGCGGGCGTCACAGATACGCAGTATTAT.

Comments on this clonotype: A much larger clone differs by one base, so this may be a read error. The J gene is TRBJ1-1, the V gene TRBV5-6; D remains unclear. Germline V gene data show CDR1 as SGHDT and CDR2 as YYEEEE. The CDR3 extends over 13 amino acids. The CDR3 nucleotides are TGTGCCAACAGCAATAGAGGAGACACTGAAGCTTTCTTT. Its protein is CANSNRGDTEAFF.

On this clonotype: Sequence at one end of the junction differs from germline and may be a read error. V gene TRBV28 combines with J gene TRBJ2-1; perhaps TRBD1 as D (5 bases). CDR3 length: 14 residues. The germline V gene has CDR1 MDHEN and CDR2 SYDVKM. The CDR3 reads CSSSPRGGGVKQFF. DNA for the CDR3: TGTTCCAGCAGCCCAAGGGGCGGTGGCGTCAAGCAGTTCTTC.

This clonotype was recorded at least ten times. V usage is TRBV6-6 and J usage is TRBJ2-3, with unresolved D. CDR3 size: 14 residues. V was shortened by 7 bases and J by 3 bases, with 14 bases between the two germline ends. Germline values: CDR1 MNHNY, CDR2 SVGAGI (reference sequence). The CDR3 nucleotides are TGTGCCAGCACGGGTGTCGAGAGGACAGATACGCAGTATTTT. It yields the protein CASTGVERTDTQYF.

Note on this clonotype: A much larger clonotype is one base distant, so this may be a read error. The J gene is TRBJ2-5, the V gene TRBV5-1; a possible D gene is TRBD1 (6 bases). The V gene's germline CDR1 is SGHRS and CDR2 YFSETQ. This CDR3 comprises 14 residues. Trimming left V 10 bases short and J 2 bases short, with 18 bases between. Here the CDR3 reads CARKVGQPQETQYF. The CDR3 nucleotides are TGCGCCCGCAAGGTCGGACAGCCACAAGAGACCCAGTACTTC.

On this clonotype itself: This clone may be a read error of a much larger clone one base away. J is TRBJ2-5 and V is TRBV4-1; 12 nucleotides agree with TRBD2. This CDR3 comprises 15 residues. Germline CDR1 and CDR2: MGHRA and YSYEKL. CDR3: CASNQGLAGKETQYF. The DNA for the CDR3 is TGCGCCAGCAACCAAGGACTAGCGGGGAAAGAGACCCAGTACTTC.

On this clonotype: A much more abundant neighbour one base away suggests this may be a read error. V gene TRBV10-3 combines with J gene TRBJ2-1; possible D gene TRBD1, 5 bases. The CDR3 runs to 13 residues. V shed 6 bases and J shed 4 bases, with 10 bases lying between them. Per the germline V gene, CDR1 is ENHRY and CDR2 is SYGVKD. The CDR3 spells CAIRGAGYNEQFF. CDR3 DNA sequence: TGTGCCATCAGAGGGGCAGGGTACAATGAGCAGTTCTTC.

Turning to this clonotype: Since no conserved phenylalanine or tryptophan closes the CDR3, a read error is the likely cause. The DNA is omitted, as the CDR3 cannot be located on it reliably, and the CDR3 follows TCRdb's listing. This chain's CDR3 is CASSLGTGGKLEQFY. The chain has TRBV11-2 and TRBJ2-1; TRBD2 reflects the table's D call only, with no check against the DNA. Ends included, the CDR3 has 15 residues. Germline V CDR1 and CDR2: SGHAT, FQNNGV.

The chain combines TRBV28 with TRBJ2-6; a possible D gene is TRBD2 (7 bases). This CDR3 has 15 amino acids. The germline CDR1 and CDR2 sequences are MDHEN and SYDVKM. V lost 5 bases and J lost 4, with 12 bases in between. The CDR3 is CASSGRGPGANVLTF. The DNA of the CDR3 is TGTGCCAGCAGTGGGCGGGGGCCCGGGGCCAACGTCCTGACTTTC.

This clonotype is a singleton in its sample. Relative to the germline gene, one junction end is altered; a read error may explain this. V usage is TRBV11-2 and J usage is TRBJ2-1; 14 bases are shared with TRBD2. Germline V gene lookup returns CDR1 SGHAT and CDR2 FQNNGV. This CDR3 has 17 residues. As DNA, the CDR3 is TGTGCCAGCAGCAGGAGACTAGCGGGAGGGCCGAGGGACGAGCAGCTCTTC. This translates into CASSRRLAGGPRDEQLF. Full variable domain (rest looked up from reference TRBV11-2 and TRBJ2-1): EAGVAQSPRYKIIEKRQSVAFWCNPISGHATLYWYQQILGQGPKLLIQFQNNGVVDDSQLPKDRFSAERLKGVDSTLKIQPAKLEDSAVYLCASSRRLAGGPRDEQLFGPGTRLTVL.